Below, one T cell receptor (beta chain) is given with its context. Its antigen is still unknown. No base quality information exists; no much larger clone differs at one position. Every CD3G-deficient patient showed evidence of autoimmunity, and the autoimmunity was more severe in two of the patients. Patients were tested at ages ranging from 2 to 39 years, and reduced naive and increased memory CD4+ and CD8+ T-cell proportions were found in the patients. CD4+ cells were FACS-sorted into CD25-high CD127-low regulatory T cells and CD25-low CD127-high conventional CD4+ T cells. A handful of individuals with CD3G deficiency made up the patient group. An international network of physicians spanning the United States, Europe and Asia provided the patient samples and clinical data. Peripheral blood mononuclear cells were isolated by Ficoll density separation. This record comes from a study of regulatory T cells (dated by TCRdb to 2017 to 2018). At the level of the whole study: Between CD3G-deficient patients and healthy controls, the study compared T-cell receptor beta repertoires in sorted regulatory T cells, conventional CD4+ T cells and CD8+ T cells. Summary of the overall study and its limitations: Conventional CD4+ T cells from CD3G-deficient patients were enriched for hydrophobic residues at CDR3 positions 6 and 7, suggesting more self-reactive specificities. Patient repertoires showed restricted unique TRB V-J pairs and skewed V and J gene usage, most marked in regulatory T cells.

The multiplex PCR used 52 forward TRBV primers and 13 reverse TRBJ primers, with assay-based and computational corrections for amplification bias. Rearranged TRB loci were amplified from genomic DNA by multiplex PCR within the immunoSEQ assay. TRB amplicons were sequenced on an Illumina HiSeq platform. The paper's processing steps were these. Raw sequences were error-filtered and aligned to reference gene sequences by custom algorithms, then analyzed with the immunoSEQ online tools. The frequencies of productive and nonproductive TRB rearrangements were evaluated among unique sequences as well as among total sequences. For TRB CDR3 positions 6 and 7, hydrophobicity together with amino acid composition served as the basis for assessing self-reactivity potential. For group comparisons, t tests, Mann-Whitney tests or two-way ANOVA were performed in Prism software. This is the immuneACCESS table as TCRdb keeps it, with only in-frame sequences that have V and J called. A part of the clones is gone; compared with another copy, unresolved V genes explain less than half, and the rest is unexplained. V, J and clone size reflect that table, while D and trimming were determined from the DNA. The sample table contains around 32,000 clones; only one count was recorded for 85% to 95% of them. Less than 2% of the sample is held by the ten biggest clonotypes.

The CDR3 covers 15 residues, taking in both the cysteine and the phenylalanine. Of the read, only the CDR3 DNA is kept; its 45 bases are in frame from base 1. CDR1 is given as LNHDA and CDR2 as SQIVND, both from the germline V gene (reference sequence). V and J are truncated by 4 bases and 8 bases respectively, leaving an intervening sequence of 18 bases. The source of this sequence is a person aged 18 to 35 with CD3G deficiency. The chain is made from TRBV19 and TRBJ2-4, with TRBD2 as a weak D call on 5 bases. Sequencing input: conventional CD4+ T cells sorted from blood. The nucleotide sequence reads as follows: TGTGCCAGTAGTAAAGGCTACCAAAACGGGGACATTCAGTACTTC. This codes for CASSKGYQNGDIQYF.